This TCR beta chain stems from a study of cytomegalovirus exposure and HLA in healthy donors. Study-level findings and limits: A later look showed TCR association rates differing by HLA locus, highest for DRB1 and lowest for HLA-C.

A word on this clone: Its antigen is currently unknown.

The PCR ran on 60 Vbeta and 13 Jbeta primers. This table comes from immunoSEQ multiplex PCR, and its TCRdb copy is limited to in-frame clones, with some not included. The repertoire holds 150,000 to 200,000 clones, with over 80% as singletons. V lost 5 bases to trimming and J lost 7 bases; unmatched junction nucleotides: 7. Germline-derived CDR1 and CDR2 are SGHAT and FQDESV (reference sequence). This CDR3 spans 13 amino acids. This clonotype originated in a girl aged 10-17 years in good health and CMV-seropositive. Sequenced sample: PBMCs. The chain employs TRBV11-1 and TRBJ1-2, with TRBD1 matching over 7 bases. The CDR3 DNA reads TGTGCCAGCAGCCCTCGCAGGGGGAGTGGCTACACCTTC. Its translation: CASSPRRGSGYTF.